The entry below gives a single T cell receptor beta chain sequence along with its context. Its antigen is not known. Using its own MiXCR run on the 5' RACE reads, TCRdb lists one record per CDR3 protein. The sample records around 80,000 distinct CDR3 sequences, 14% being singletons. The record originates from a study of T-cell memory formation after mild COVID-19. V was pared by 3 bases and J by 9 bases, with 6 bases between. This CDR3 spans 10 amino acids. The germline CDR1 and CDR2 sequences are DFQATT and SNEGSKA (reference sequence). Regarding the study as a whole: Second-wave clones with a day 37 peak had unconfirmed SARS-CoV-2 specificity. Contracting CD4+ clones lay largely in CM and EM, with CD8+ ones residing in EMRA.

The origin of this receptor is an adult woman who had mild COVID-19 (a few samples of this study predate the infection). Cell type and time point are not known. The rearrangement uses TRBV20-1 and TRBJ2-1; D might be TRBD1 or TRBD2, each matching 5 bases. Sequencing was performed on PBMCs or a T cell subset sorted from them (not recorded which). CDR3 bases: TGCAGTGCTAGTGGGGGTGAGCAGTTCTTC. Residues: CSASGGEQFF.